This T cell receptor (beta chain) was found in a study of high-grade serous ovarian cancer treatment subgroups. Study-wide points: Repertoire analysis covered CDR3 alone, not CDR1 or CDR2. Tumors within one patient showed repertoire similarity of about 0.095 to 0.79. Clonal relatedness tracked neoantigen level, and by trend copy number and mutation load.

Germline V CDR1 and CDR2: SGDLS, YYNGEE. V was pared by 0 bases and J by 0 bases, with 15 bases between. The CDR3 extends over 17 amino acids. In this sample, this clone turned up a few times. What it binds is unknown. TCRdb keeps only in-frame clones here, not all; method: immunoSEQ multiplex PCR. The sample records 4,500 to 5,000 clones, approximately 68% being singletons. Tumor samples were obtained before definitive surgery or chemotherapy. The rearrangement links TRBV9 to TRBJ1-2; tentative D call: TRBD1 (5 bases). The sequence was collected from a human donor with high-grade serous ovarian cancer. The specimen sequenced was tumor tissue. The CDR3 DNA sequence: TGTGCCAGCAGCGTAGAAGCCAGCCAGGGCTCTAACTATGGCTACACCTTC. Amino acid sequence: CASSVEASQGSNYGYTF.